This entry lists 30 T cell receptor beta chains sequenced from one sample in a study of CXCR3-negative and CXCR3-positive naive CD8 T cells. The TRB cDNA libraries were prepared by 5' RACE with UMI labels. Following a re-call of the 5' RACE reads, TCRdb has one entry per CDR3 protein and lacks DNA. The table for this sample gives several thousand distinct CDR3 sequences. The antigens of these receptors remain unknown. Overall study findings and caveats: CXCR3-positive naive cells had TRB CDR3s that were more hydrophobic than CXCR3-negative naive cells had.

The sample consisted of naive CXCR3+ CD8+ T cells from blood. Subset meaning: CD45RO-CCR7+CD27+CD95- naive CD8+ T cells expressing CXCR3 (TNR3+). The origin of the receptors is a human donor in good health. Some clones in this sample may be carry-over from other donors' samples.

Considering frequency, this clonotype is medium-sized (0.01 to 0.1%). Here the CDR3 reads CSVSTSGTSGNEQYF. This chain connects TRBV29-1 to TRBJ2-7; the TCRdb D gene call, TRBD2, has no DNA to confirm it. This CDR3 region has 15 residues. CDR1 SQVTM and CDR2 ANQGSEA come from the germline V gene.

This chain connects TRBV10-3 to TRBJ2-1; the TCRdb call, TRBD1, lacks DNA for checking. The CDR3 totals 11 residues. CDR1 and CDR2 from the germline V gene are ENHRY and SYGVKD. CDR3 region: CATDQGNEQFF.

This chain links TRBV10-3 with TRBJ2-7; TCRdb lists TRBD1, though no DNA is available to test this call. This CDR3 contains 17 residues. Germline-derived CDR1 and CDR2 are ENHRY and SYGVKD. The CDR3 region is CAISEIPVQGTSYEQYF.

By frequency, this clonotype registers medium-sized (0.01 to 0.1%). The chain is built from TRBV12-3 or TRBV12-4 and TRBJ1-2. The CDR3 is 13 residues long. CDR3: CASRFRGSYGYTF.

The rearrangement links TRBV5-6 to TRBJ2-7; the D call of TRBD2 rests on TCRdb alone, since no DNA is present to check it. The CDR3 contains 15 residues. The germline gives CDR1 SGHDT, CDR2 YYEEEE. The CDR3 sequence is CASSHQASGVYEQYF.

This sequence joins TRBV29-1 and TRBJ1-1. The germline V gene encodes CDR1 SQVTM and CDR2 ANQGSEA. This CDR3 is built from 13 residues. The CDR3 loop is CSVAEIMNTEAFF.

The V call is TRBV29-1, the J call TRBJ1-1; TCRdb picks TRBD1, but there is no DNA to check that call. CDR1 and CDR2 from the germline V gene are SQVTM and ANQGSEA. The CDR3 consists of 15 residues. CDR3: CSAPGAGLGNTEAFF.

V is TRBV15 and J is TRBJ1-1. The CDR3 sequence is 12 residues long. Germline CDR1 and CDR2: LNHNV and YYDKDF (reference sequence). Here the CDR3 reads CATSRVGTEAFF. Using reference TRBV15 and TRBJ1-1 for the parts outside the CDR3, the full variable domain is DAMVIQNPRYQVTQFGKPVTLSCSQTLNHNVMYWYQQKSSQAPKLLFHYYDKDFNNEADTPDNFQSRRPNTSFCFLDIRSPGLGDTAMYLCATSRVGTEAFFGQGTRLTVV.

Measured by frequency, this clonotype is medium-sized. The V and J genes are TRBV29-1 and TRBJ1-1. Germline CDR1 and CDR2: SQVTM and ANQGSEA. The length of the CDR3 is 11 residues. This CDR3 reads CSVDFNTEAFF.

Frequency places this clonotype as medium-sized. CDR3 residues: CASSRDRGPNEQFF. The chain recombines TRBV5-6 with TRBJ2-1; TCRdb proposes TRBD1, but this gene call is untestable without DNA. Germline V CDR1 and CDR2: SGHDT, YYEEEE. The CDR3 length is 14 residues.

V usage is TRBV13 and J usage is TRBJ2-7. Germline V gene lookup returns CDR1 PRHDT and CDR2 FYEKMQ (reference sequence). CDR3 length equals 12 residues. CDR3 sequence reads: CASSLSTREQYF.

This clonotype counts as medium-sized by frequency. The rearrangement uses TRBV7-8 and TRBJ2-7. Per germline, CDR1 SGHVS and CDR2 FQNEAQ. This CDR3 is 17 amino acids long. The CDR3 reads CASSLPRAGPLPYEQYF.

This clonotype is classed as medium-sized by frequency. The rearrangement links TRBV4-3 to TRBJ2-7; TCRdb lists TRBD2, though no DNA is available to test this call. CDR3 length: 15 amino acids. Per the germline V gene, CDR1 is LGHNA and CDR2 is YSLEER. The CDR3 spells CASSLTSGRSHEQYF.

Its frequency marks this clonotype as medium-sized. The CDR3 sequence: CATSLQRGTEAFF. This chain uses TRBV15 with TRBJ1-1; TCRdb names TRBD1, which stays unverified in the absence of DNA. Looked up from germline, CDR1 is LNHNV and CDR2 is YYDKDF (reference sequence). The CDR3 is made up of 13 amino acids.

The chain employs TRBV13 and TRBJ1-2; TCRdb's assignment of TRBD1 cannot be checked, as there is no DNA. The CDR3 has 17 residues. Germline lookup yields CDR1 PRHDT and CDR2 FYEKMQ (reference sequence). The CDR3 sequence: CASSLGVGQDKIGGYTF. The variable domain in full, completed from reference TRBV13 and TRBJ1-2, reads AAGVIQSPRHLIKEKRETATLKCYPIPRHDTVYWYQQGPGQDPQFLISFYEKMQSDKGSIPDRFSAQQFSDYHSELNMSSLELGDSALYFCASSLGVGQDKIGGYTFGSGTRLTVV.

This clonotype is called medium-sized (0.01 to 0.1%) based on its frequency. This rearrangement joins TRBV5-1 to TRBJ2-7. The CDR3 is 13 amino acids. Per the germline V gene, CDR1 is SGHRS and CDR2 is YFSETQ. CDR3 residues: CASSWDLGTEQYF.

This clonotype ranks as medium-sized (0.01 to 0.1%) in terms of frequency. The chain recombines TRBV4-3 with TRBJ2-3; with no DNA, the TCRdb D assignment of TRBD1 cannot be verified. The CDR3 is made up of 16 amino acids. From germline, CDR1 is LGHNA and CDR2 YSLEER. The CDR3 protein is CASSHRTGTSTDTQYF.

By frequency, this clonotype registers medium-sized. The J gene is TRBJ2-2, the V gene TRBV6-1; TCRdb's D call of TRBD1 is untestable without DNA. Germline values: CDR1 MNHNS, CDR2 SASEGT. The CDR3 has 16 amino acids. The CDR3 sequence is CASSEPGQLNTGELFF.

CDR3: CASRRDSALAKNIQYF. V and J are TRBV6-6 and TRBJ2-4; TCRdb picks TRBD1, but there is no DNA to check that call. The germline V gene encodes CDR1 MNHNY and CDR2 SVGAGI (reference sequence). This CDR3 contains 16 residues.

This clonotype is classed as medium-sized by frequency. The chain carries TRBV29-1 and TRBJ2-7; TCRdb's D call of TRBD1 is untestable without DNA. CDR1 is SQVTM, CDR2 ANQGSEA, per germline. The CDR3 totals 15 residues. The CDR3 sequence is CSVESDRAGPYEQYF.

V gene TRBV10-3 combines with J gene TRBJ1-6; TCRdb gives TRBD1 as the D gene, but with no DNA this cannot be confirmed. This CDR3 comprises 16 residues. Germline CDR1 ENHRY, CDR2 SYGVKD. Here the CDR3 reads CAISAGQWGANSPLHF.

This chain connects TRBV2 to TRBJ2-6; without DNA, the TCRdb call of TRBD1 cannot be checked. This CDR3 comprises 16 residues. Germline CDR1 is SNHLY and CDR2 is FYNNEI. The CDR3 loop reads CASSWSPTDGANVLTF.

This clonotype ranks as medium-sized in terms of frequency. This chain connects TRBV28 to TRBJ2-7; TCRdb reports TRBD1, a call that lacks DNA to check it against. The CDR3 spans 14 residues. Looked up from germline, CDR1 is MDHEN and CDR2 is SYDVKM. The CDR3 reads CASSLAAQNYEQYF.

The rearrangement links TRBV15 to TRBJ1-1; lacking DNA, the TRBD1 call made by TCRdb goes unchecked. Germline CDR1 LNHNV, CDR2 YYDKDF (reference sequence). The CDR3 is 14 residues long. CDR3 in amino acids: CATSPSGTNTEAFF.

This clonotype registers medium-sized by frequency. J is TRBJ2-3 and V is TRBV20-1; TCRdb selects TRBD1, and the lack of DNA leaves this call unchecked. Germline V gives CDR1 DFQATT, CDR2 SNEGSKA (reference sequence). CDR3 length equals 15 residues. CDR3 sequence: CSAHPGQSYTDTQYF.

The rearrangement uses TRBV4-1 and TRBJ2-5. There are 15 residues in the CDR3. CDR1 is MGHRA and CDR2 is YSYEKL in the germline V gene. CDR3 sequence: CASSQDPGSQETQYF.

The chain recombines TRBV5-1 with TRBJ2-7; TCRdb picks TRBD1, but there is no DNA to check that call. Germline lookup yields CDR1 SGHRS and CDR2 YFSETQ. CDR3 length: 14 residues. CDR3 sequence reads: CASSQGQTTYEQYF.

Judged by frequency, this clonotype is medium-sized. The chain couples TRBV29-1 to TRBJ2-1; TCRdb names TRBD1, which stays unverified in the absence of DNA. Germline assignment: CDR1 SQVTM and CDR2 ANQGSEA. This CDR3 contains 12 residues. The CDR3 region is CSVDEGGDEQFF.

J is TRBJ2-7 and V is TRBV29-1; checking the TCRdb D call of TRBD1 is not possible without DNA. CDR3 length: 14 amino acids. Germline assignment: CDR1 SQVTM and CDR2 ANQGSEA. The CDR3 sequence: CSVTNWDSSYEQYF.

This chain joins TRBV28 and TRBJ2-1; TCRdb gives TRBD1 as the D gene, but with no DNA this cannot be confirmed. Germline V gene data show CDR1 as MDHEN and CDR2 as SYDVKM. CDR3 length: 15 amino acids. The CDR3 reads CASSFQGTGGYEQFF.